A selection of T cell receptor beta chains follows, all from one sample in a study of blood T cells in healthy people across ages. TCRdb analysed the 5' RACE reads with MiXCR anew, one entry per CDR3 protein. The table includes about 1,500,000 distinct CDR3 sequences, approximately 42% detected once. The sample consisted of blood. The receptors were sampled from a young woman in good health. Both conserved end residues are part of each CDR3. Fields, in order: J gene, V gene, D gene, clone size, CDR3 DNA, CDR3 protein. The D gene is left open where the match is weak. Some rows mark clone size as missing; the rest say once, few, many or name a class of expanded clone.

J: TRBJ2-7; V: TRBV20-1; D: .; size: .; DNA: TGCAGTGCTAGAGATTTGAGGAGGAGCTCCTACGAGCAGTACTTC; CDR3: CSARDLRRSSYEQYF
J: TRBJ2-5; V: TRBV10-3; D: TRBD2; size: .; DNA: TGTGCCATAAGGGAGGGCGTATTGCAGTACTTC; CDR3: CAIREGVLQYF
J: TRBJ2-5; V: TRBV11-2; D: .; size: few; DNA: TGTGCCAGCAGCCCCATGAGGGTCCAAGAGACCCAGTACTTC; CDR3: CASSPMRVQETQYF
J: TRBJ1-2; V: TRBV7-2; D: .; size: few; DNA: TGTGCCAGCACCGATGGGCAGTACTATGGCTACACCTTC; CDR3: CASTDGQYYGYTF
J: TRBJ1-5; V: TRBV21-1; D: .; size: .; DNA: TGTGCCAGCAGCAAAGAGGGACCCATTGGGAGCAATCAGCCCCAGCATTTT; CDR3: CASSKEGPIGSNQPQHF
J: TRBJ2-7; V: TRBV20-1; D: TRBD2; size: .; DNA: TGCAGTGCACCGACTAGCGGGAGCTCCTACAATGAGCAGTACTTC; CDR3: CSAPTSGSSYNEQYF
J: TRBJ2-1; V: TRBV5-1; D: .; size: few; DNA: TGCGCCAGCAGCCCCTCGGCGGGTGAGCAGTTCTTC; CDR3: CASSPSAGEQFF
J: TRBJ2-3; V: TRBV29-1; D: .; size: .; DNA: TGCAGCGTTACGTCGGGGGCCCCCACAGATACGCAGTATTTT; CDR3: CSVTSGAPTDTQYF
J: TRBJ2-1; V: TRBV10-3; D: TRBD2; size: .; DNA: TGTGCCACCTTACTAGCGGAGAACAATGAGCAGTTCTTC; CDR3: CATLLAENNEQFF
J: TRBJ2-7; V: TRBV2; D: .; size: .; DNA: TGTGCCAGCAGCGAAGAGTTAAAGCTTTCCTACGAGCAGTACTTC; CDR3: CASSEELKLSYEQYF
J: TRBJ1-2; V: TRBV2; D: TRBD1; size: .; DNA: TGTGCCAGCACCGGGACAGCTAACTATGGCTACACCTTC; CDR3: CASTGTANYGYTF
J: TRBJ2-7; V: TRBV29-1; D: TRBD2; size: .; DNA: TGCAGCGTGGTTCTCTTTGGACTAGCGGGGACTTCCTACGAGCAGTACTTC; CDR3: CSVVLFGLAGTSYEQYF
J: TRBJ2-1; V: TRBV6-6; D: TRBD2; size: few; DNA: TGTGCCAGCAGTTATTCGCGGGAGCAAGGCTACAATGAGCAGTTCTTC; CDR3: CASSYSREQGYNEQFF
J: TRBJ1-1; V: TRBV20-1; D: .; size: .; DNA: TGCAGTGCTAGAACAGGTCGCGACACTGAAGCTTTCTTT; CDR3: CSARTGRDTEAFF
J: TRBJ2-3; V: TRBV24-1; D: TRBD1; size: .; DNA: TGTGCCACCAGTGATTCGGGCCTGCGGACAGGCGGGACAGATACGCAGTATTTT; CDR3: CATSDSGLRTGGTDTQYF
J: TRBJ1-2; V: TRBV20-1; D: TRBD1; size: .; DNA: TGCAGTGCTAGATTAAGGGACAGCGCTCACTATGGCTACACCTTC; CDR3: CSARLRDSAHYGYTF
J: TRBJ2-2; V: TRBV4-2; D: TRBD2; size: once; DNA: TGTGCCAGCAGCCAAGTTCGGACTAGCGGGAGTGGGGAGCTGTTTTTT; CDR3: CASSQVRTSGSGELFF
J: TRBJ2-1; V: TRBV10-3; D: .; size: .; DNA: TGTGCCATCAGTGATTTGGGGAACAATGAGCAGTTCTTC; CDR3: CAISDLGNNEQFF
J: TRBJ2-2; V: TRBV20-1; D: TRBD2; size: few; DNA: TGCAGTGCTTCACCGGGACTAGCGGAGTTCACCGGGGAGCTGTTTTTT; CDR3: CSASPGLAEFTGELFF
J: TRBJ2-4; V: TRBV5-1; D: TRBD1; size: once; DNA: TGCGCCAGCAGCTTGGGGACAGGGTACGGCATTCAGTACTTC; CDR3: CASSLGTGYGIQYF
J: TRBJ1-1; V: TRBV29-1; D: .; size: .; DNA: TGCAGCGACCGGATACCGGGCACTGAAGCTTTCTTT; CDR3: CSDRIPGTEAFF
J: TRBJ2-7; V: TRBV7-3; D: TRBD1; size: .; DNA: TGTGCCAGCAGCCCTCGACAGGGCTCGCGGGAGCAGTACTTC; CDR3: CASSPRQGSREQYF
J: TRBJ2-6; V: TRBV2; D: .; size: .; DNA: TGTGCCAGCAGTGAGGCGGCTGGGGCCAACGTCCTGACTTTC; CDR3: CASSEAAGANVLTF
J: TRBJ2-1; V: TRBV9; D: .; size: few; DNA: TGTGCCAGCAGCCCGAGTAGTGGGGCAGCTGCCCATGAGCAGTTCTTC; CDR3: CASSPSSGAAAHEQFF
J: TRBJ2-5; V: TRBV11-2; D: .; size: .; DNA: TGTGCCAGCAGCACTAGGACGGGGGGCGTCGAGACCCAGTACTTC; CDR3: CASSTRTGGVETQYF
J: TRBJ2-4; V: TRBV7-8; D: TRBD1; size: .; DNA: TGTGCCAGCAGCTTATCTGGTGGGACAGGGAGGACCATTCAGTACTTC; CDR3: CASSLSGGTGRTIQYF
J: TRBJ2-5; V: TRBV12-5; D: .; size: .; DNA: TGTGCTAGTAATAGGGACTACCAAGAGACCCAGTACTTC; CDR3: CASNRDYQETQYF
J: TRBJ2-7; V: TRBV5-1; D: .; size: few; DNA: TGTGCCAGTAGTATGACTTCTTCCTCCTACGAGCAGTACTTC; CDR3: CASSMTSSSYEQYF
J: TRBJ2-5; V: TRBV7-8; D: TRBD1; size: once; DNA: TGTGCCTGGAGTAAGGGGGCCCGCGCCAAAGAGACCCAGTACTTC; CDR3: CAWSKGARAKETQYF
J: TRBJ2-1; V: TRBV10-2; D: TRBD2; size: .; DNA: TGCGCCAGCACCGACCCACTAGCGGGAGTTGATGAGCAGTTCTTC; CDR3: CASTDPLAGVDEQFF
J: TRBJ1-1; V: TRBV29-1; D: .; size: .; DNA: TGCAGCGTTGGGACCGGGACGCGAGCGAACACTGAAGCTTTCTTT; CDR3: CSVGTGTRANTEAFF
J: TRBJ1-6; V: TRBV2; D: .; size: .; DNA: TGTGCCAGCAGTGACCCAGAACGAGCTTCACCCCTCCACTTT; CDR3: CASSDPERASPLHF
J: TRBJ2-7; V: TRBV20-1; D: TRBD1; size: .; DNA: TGCAGTGCTGCCGGACAGGGAATTTTGTACGAGCAGTACTTC; CDR3: CSAAGQGILYEQYF
J: TRBJ2-7; V: TRBV12-3/TRBV12-4; D: .; size: .; DNA: TGTGCCAGCAGTTTAAAGCTGACCTACGAGCAGTACTTC; CDR3: CASSLKLTYEQYF
J: TRBJ2-1; V: TRBV29-1; D: .; size: few; DNA: TGCAGCGTTGAAGGGGAAGATCAGTTCTTC; CDR3: CSVEGEDQFF
J: TRBJ2-3; V: TRBV5-5; D: .; size: .; DNA: TGTGCCAGCAGCTTATCGGGACTTCCCACAGATACGCAGTATTTT; CDR3: CASSLSGLPTDTQYF
J: TRBJ1-3; V: TRBV6-5; D: TRBD1; size: .; DNA: TGTGCCAGCAGTTACTCTAGGGGGCAAGGAAACACCATATATTTT; CDR3: CASSYSRGQGNTIYF
J: TRBJ2-2; V: TRBV27; D: .; size: .; DNA: TGTGCCAGCAGTTTCAGAGGAGGGGAGCTGTTTTTT; CDR3: CASSFRGGELFF
J: TRBJ1-2; V: TRBV6-1; D: TRBD1; size: .; DNA: TGTGCCAGCAGCACTACCGGGACAGCCCCCTATGGCTACACCTTC; CDR3: CASSTTGTAPYGYTF
J: TRBJ2-7; V: TRBV29-1; D: .; size: few; DNA: TGCAGCGTTGAAGAGTACGGCTCTCTAGGCGAGCAGTACTTC; CDR3: CSVEEYGSLGEQYF
J: TRBJ2-3; V: TRBV9; D: TRBD2; size: few; DNA: TGTGCCAGCAGCGCGCCCCATGGGCTAGCGGGGGTCACAGATACGCAGTATTTT; CDR3: CASSAPHGLAGVTDTQYF
J: TRBJ1-5; V: TRBV20-1; D: TRBD1; size: .; DNA: TGCAGCTCGGGACAGACTAGCAATCAGCCCCAGCATTTT; CDR3: CSSGQTSNQPQHF
J: TRBJ2-1; V: TRBV5-1; D: TRBD2; size: .; DNA: TGCGCCAGCAGCAGAGGCGGGGGATACAATGAGCAGTTCTTC; CDR3: CASSRGGGYNEQFF
J: TRBJ1-2; V: TRBV24-1; D: .; size: few; DNA: TGTGCCACCAGTGATGTTACAGGATATGGCTACACCTTC; CDR3: CATSDVTGYGYTF
J: TRBJ1-2; V: TRBV7-9; D: TRBD1; size: .; DNA: TGTACCAGCAGCTTAACAGGGGTGCGAGGCTACACCTTC; CDR3: CTSSLTGVRGYTF
J: TRBJ2-7; V: TRBV5-1; D: .; size: .; DNA: TGCGCCAGCAGCGTCGACAGCTTAAGCTACGAGCAGTACTTC; CDR3: CASSVDSLSYEQYF